This T cell receptor beta chain was recorded in a study of T cells in tuberculosis. Data came from immunoSEQ multiplex PCR; TCRdb stores just in-frame clones and leaves some out. The table records 40,000 to 50,000 clones, around 95% of them present only once. The CDR3 contains 16 residues. The germline V gene has CDR1 GTSNPN and CDR2 SVGIG (reference sequence). The V segment lost 5 bases and the J segment 4 bases; nucleotides outside the gene matches: 17. Findings and limits, study-wide: GMM-specific TCRs were nearer to active tuberculosis alpha repertoires, suggesting expansion. Active tuberculosis patients had shorter CDR3-alpha; the beta difference was nonsignificant. Cases with active tuberculosis were adults, while controls were adolescents.

With regard to this clone: Antigen: not known.

The TCR comes from a donor aged 10-29 years with latent tuberculosis or without tuberculosis infection. What was sequenced was PBMCs. The V call is TRBV30, the J call TRBJ2-7, with 7 bases fitting TRBD2. This CDR3 is CAWLPPLERGRYEQYF. The CDR3 region has the DNA TGTGCCTGGCTACCCCCCCTCGAGCGGGGAAGGTACGAGCAGTACTTC. Looking up the rest from reference TRBV30 and TRBJ2-7 gives the full variable domain: SQTIHQWPATLVQPVGSPLSLECTVEGTSNPNLYWYRQAAGRGLQLLFYSVGIGQISSEVPQNLSASRPQDRQFILSSKKLLLSDSGFYLCAWLPPLERGRYEQYFGPGTRLTVT.